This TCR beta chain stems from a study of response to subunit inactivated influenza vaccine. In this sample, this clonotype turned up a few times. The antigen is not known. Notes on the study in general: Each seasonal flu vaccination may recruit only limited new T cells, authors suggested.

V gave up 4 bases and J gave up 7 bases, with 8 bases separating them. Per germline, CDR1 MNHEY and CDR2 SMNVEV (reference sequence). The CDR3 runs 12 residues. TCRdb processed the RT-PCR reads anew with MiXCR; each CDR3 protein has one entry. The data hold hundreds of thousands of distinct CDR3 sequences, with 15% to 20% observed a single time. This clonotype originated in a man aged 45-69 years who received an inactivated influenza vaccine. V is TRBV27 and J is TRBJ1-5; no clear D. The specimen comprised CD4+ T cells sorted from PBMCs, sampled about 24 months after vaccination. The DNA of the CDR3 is TGTGCCAGCAGTTCTGGGAGACAGCCCCAGCATTTT. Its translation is CASSSGRQPQHF.